The source of this TCR beta chain is a study of long-term antiretroviral therapy in people with HIV. Overall study findings and caveats: At every time point, clones expanded before ART dominated the repertoire.

This was the immunoSEQ v3.0 assay at survey level. The table came from immunoSEQ multiplex PCR; TCRdb's copy has only in-frame clones and leaves some out. The top ten hold around 8% of the sample, which has over 30,000 clones, approximately 84% seen once. Details on this clone: What it binds is not known.

CDR1 and CDR2 from the germline V gene are SGHVS and FNYEAQ. The CDR3 runs 12 residues. The germline V and J ends were trimmed by 6 bases and 2 bases, with 4 bases remaining between them. The receptor was derived from a woman aged 45 to 65 with HIV. Sequencing was performed on unsorted PBMCs, taken 3.1 years after starting antiretroviral therapy. The chain recombines TRBV7-6 with TRBJ2-2, with D uncertain. The CDR3 nucleotides are TGTGCCAGCAGGGGAAACACCGGGGAGCTGTTTTTT. The encoded protein is CASRGNTGELFF. Drawing the rest from reference TRBV7-6 and TRBJ2-2, the complete variable domain is GAGVSQSPRYKVTKRGQDVALRCDPISGHVSLYWYRQALGQGPEFLTYFNYEAQQDKSGLPNDRFSAERPEGSISTLTIQRTEQRDSAMYRCASRGNTGELFFGEGSRLTVL.